This T cell receptor beta chain originates from a study of T cell responses to AZD1222 COVID-19 vaccine. Whole-study findings and limits: Increased Spike-specific TCR breadth and depth were observed after two AZD1222 doses. Donors in the cohort were predominantly white British and more often female, and clonal diversity was possibly underestimated.

V lost 6 bases and J lost 1, with 9 bases in between. In germline, CDR1 is LGHNT, CDR2 FRNRAP. The CDR3 spans 13 residues. This table comes from immunoSEQ multiplex PCR, and its TCRdb copy is limited to in-frame clones, with some not included. The table includes 95,000 to 150,000 clones, roughly 93% detected once. This clone was observed a single time. As yet, its antigen is unknown. This rearrangement joins TRBV12-5 to TRBJ1-1; weak D call: TRBD1 (5 bases). The specimen comprised peripheral blood, sampled on day 0 of AZD1222 vaccination. This sequence originates from an adult in good health. CDR3 protein: CASGRVKNTEAFF. In DNA, the CDR3 is TGTGCTAGTGGCAGGGTGAAGAACACTGAAGCTTTCTTT.